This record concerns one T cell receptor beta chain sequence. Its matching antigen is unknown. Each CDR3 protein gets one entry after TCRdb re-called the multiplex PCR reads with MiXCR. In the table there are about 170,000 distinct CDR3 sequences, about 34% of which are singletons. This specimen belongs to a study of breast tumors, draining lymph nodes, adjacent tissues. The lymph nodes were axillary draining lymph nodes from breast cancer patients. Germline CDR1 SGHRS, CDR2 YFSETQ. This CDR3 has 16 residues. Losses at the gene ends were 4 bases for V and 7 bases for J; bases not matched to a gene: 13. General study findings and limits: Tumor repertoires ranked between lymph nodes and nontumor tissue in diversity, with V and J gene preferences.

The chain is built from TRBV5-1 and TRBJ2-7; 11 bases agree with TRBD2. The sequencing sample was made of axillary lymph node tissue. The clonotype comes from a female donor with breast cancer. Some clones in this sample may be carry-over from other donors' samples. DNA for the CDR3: TGCGCCAGCAGCGCCTTACTAGCGGGGGACAACCAAGAGCAGTACTTC. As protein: CASSALLAGDNQEQYF.